These 30 T cell receptor beta chains originate from one sample sequenced in a study of OX40 agonist ivuxolimab in advanced cancers. Method: immunoSEQ multiplex PCR; TCRdb's copy keeps in-frame clones and lacks some. The table lists 52,000 or so clones, roughly 84% of them singletons. Source: CD4+ or CD8+ T cells sorted from blood, taken in a trial of the OX40 agonist ivuxolimab. The source is an adult with an advanced solid tumor such as melanoma, head and neck, liver or kidney cancer.

This chain joins TRBV12-5 and TRBJ1-1; 8 bases align to TRBD1. V shed 6 bases and J 0 bases; nucleotides not matched to a gene: 12. This CDR3 is 17 amino acids long. Germline lookup yields CDR1 LGHNT and CDR2 FRNRAP. CDR3 in amino acids: CASGFVGQGRMNTEAFF. CDR3 DNA sequence: TGTGCTAGTGGCTTCGTAGGACAGGGAAGAATGAACACTGAAGCTTTCTTT. Looking up the rest from reference TRBV12-5 and TRBJ1-1 gives the full variable domain: DARVTQTPRHKVTEMGQEVTMRCQPILGHNTVFWYRQTMMQGLELLAYFRNRAPLDDSGMPKDRFSAEMPDATLATLKIQPSEPRDSAVYFCASGFVGQGRMNTEAFFGQGTRLTVV.

The CDR3 region is CASSFSGGGTDTQYF. The CDR3 DNA reads TGTGCCAGCAGCTTTAGCGGGGGAGGCACAGATACGCAGTATTTT. The chain has TRBV7-2 and TRBJ2-3; 9 bases fit TRBD2. J was trimmed by 1 base and V by 3 bases; bases with no gene match: 2. Germline CDR1 is SGHTA and CDR2 is FQGNSA. The CDR3 covers 15 residues.

This chain links TRBV5-1 with TRBJ2-2; D call uncertain. The V gene's germline CDR1 is SGHRS and CDR2 YFSETQ. The germline V and J ends were trimmed by 0 bases and 0 bases, with 6 bases remaining between them. This CDR3 is built from 15 residues. The CDR3 sequence: CASSLVGTNTGELFF. Written as DNA, the CDR3 is TGCGCCAGCAGCTTGGTAGGGACGAACACCGGGGAGCTGTTTTTT.

This clone was seen a handful of times. The chain joins TRBV7-9 to TRBJ2-1, with D perhaps matching TRBD2 (5 bases). Germline-derived CDR1 and CDR2 are SEHNR and FQNEAQ (reference sequence). Between the trimmed V and J ends, which lost 1 base and 0 bases, there was a span of 7 bases. This CDR3 region has 15 residues. As DNA, the CDR3 is TGTGCCAGCAGCTTAGTCGGGAACTCCTACAATGAGCAGTTCTTC. The encoded protein is CASSLVGNSYNEQFF.

This clone was detected only once. The chain couples TRBV19 to TRBJ1-5; TRBD1 matches 10 bases. The CDR3 loop spans 15 amino acids. The V segment lost 8 bases and the J segment 7 bases; nucleotides outside the gene matches: 11. The germline CDR1 and CDR2 sequences are LNHDA and SQIVND (reference sequence). This chain's CDR3 is CASCVTRTGGQPQHF. Here the CDR3 DNA reads TGTGCCAGTTGCGTAACCCGGACAGGGGGACAGCCCCAGCATTTT.

The chain joins TRBV7-2 to TRBJ2-1, with D perhaps matching TRBD2 (5 bases). This CDR3 region has 15 residues. Trimming took off 5 bases at V and 3 bases at J, with 14 bases between the two ends. Germline V CDR1 and CDR2: SGHTA, FQGNSA. CDR3 DNA sequence: TGTGCCAGCAGCGGAGGCGGCTCCCACTACAATGAGCAGTTCTTC. This gives the protein CASSGGGSHYNEQFF. Variable domain in full (rest from reference TRBV7-2 and TRBJ2-1): GAGVSQSPSNKVTEKGKDVELRCDPISGHTALYWYRQSLGQGLEFLIYFQGNSAPDKSGLPSDRFSAERTGGSVSTLTIQRTQQEDSAVYLCASSGGGSHYNEQFFGPGTRLTVL.

The chain carries TRBV29-1 and TRBJ2-1; D not certain. The CDR3 contains 13 residues. V was trimmed by 4 bases and J by 2 bases, leaving 9 bases between them. Per the germline V gene, CDR1 is SQVTM and CDR2 is ANQGSEA. The CDR3 DNA reads as TGCAGCGTTGCGGCTAACCCCTACAATGAGCAGTTCTTC. The encoded protein is CSVAANPYNEQFF.

J is TRBJ1-1 and V is TRBV18; TRBD1 is a possible D gene (6 bases). The germline V gene has CDR1 KGHSH and CDR2 LQKENI. The germline V and J ends were trimmed by 2 bases and 3 bases, with 10 bases remaining between them. This CDR3 has 14 residues. In DNA, the CDR3 is TGTGCCAGCTCACCATTGGGGGCGGACACTGAAGCTTTCTTT. This sequence encodes CASSPLGADTEAFF.

The chain carries TRBV30 and TRBJ1-4, with a possible D match to TRBD1 (5 bases). V was trimmed by 2 bases and J by 7 bases, leaving 14 bases between them. The CDR3 is 14 residues long. CDR1 and CDR2 (germline): GTSNPN, SVGIG (reference sequence). The CDR3 protein is CAWSLGQGSEKLFF. CDR3 DNA sequence: TGTGCCTGGAGTTTGGGTCAGGGATCTGAAAAACTGTTTTTT.

This chain connects TRBV28 to TRBJ2-7, with 10 bases fitting TRBD1. V was pared by 5 bases and J by 2 bases, with 6 bases of the junction left unmatched. Per germline, CDR1 MDHEN and CDR2 SYDVKM. The CDR3 has 15 residues. The CDR3 bases are TGTGCCAGCAGTCCGGACAGGGGGATTACCTACGAGCAGTACTTC. Translation: CASSPDRGITYEQYF.

The chain combines TRBV5-4 with TRBJ1-5, with 9 bases lining up with TRBD1. The ends lost 5 bases at V and 7 bases at J; junction bases unmatched: 4. There are 13 residues in the CDR3. The germline gives CDR1 SGHNT, CDR2 YYREEE (reference sequence). The CDR3 DNA reads as TGTGCCAGCAGTTGGGACAGGGAACAGCCCCAGCATTTT. As protein: CASSWDREQPQHF.

The J gene is TRBJ2-5, the V gene TRBV29-1; maybe TRBD2 (5 bases). With 1 base removed from V and 1 base from J, the gap between germline ends came to 16 bases. CDR3 length: 16 amino acids. Per the germline V gene, CDR1 is SQVTM and CDR2 is ANQGSEA. As DNA, the CDR3 is TGCAGCGTTGAAGGTCTGCCAGGAGGCCCCCAAGAGACCCAGTACTTC. Translated, it gives CSVEGLPGGPQETQYF.

This sequence joins TRBV7-2 and TRBJ1-1; the D gene is possibly TRBD1 (6 bases). Germline loops: CDR1 SGHTA, CDR2 FQGNSA. The CDR3 spans 14 residues. Trimming stripped 5 bases from V and 0 bases from J, with 10 bases between. CDR3 amino acids: CASSTRGMNTEAFF. CDR3 bases: TGTGCCAGCAGCACCAGGGGTATGAACACTGAAGCTTTCTTT.

V and J are TRBV27 and TRBJ2-5; 8 bases align to TRBD2. The CDR3 is 15 amino acids. Germline V gives CDR1 MNHEY, CDR2 SMNVEV (reference sequence). The V gene end was trimmed by 8 bases and the J gene end by 2 bases; junction bases not matched to a gene: 10. This CDR3 reads CASAPWSGGQETQYF. The CDR3 region has the DNA TGTGCCAGCGCGCCCTGGTCGGGAGGGCAAGAGACCCAGTACTTC.

Many counts were recorded for this clone. The chain has TRBV6-5 and TRBJ2-2; D is unresolved. This CDR3 comprises 13 residues. CDR1 is MNHEY, CDR2 SVGAGI, per germline. V lost 2 bases to trimming and J lost 7 bases, with 8 bases between them. CDR3 loop: CASSYGHGGELFF. CDR3 bases: TGTGCCAGCAGTTACGGGCATGGCGGGGAGCTGTTTTTT.

The CDR3 spells CASSRGTGDQPQHF. The CDR3 nucleotides are TGTGCCAGCAGCCGAGGGACAGGGGACCAGCCCCAGCATTTT. The chain has TRBV7-8 and TRBJ1-5; TRBD1 matches 10 bases. Looked up from germline, CDR1 is SGHVS and CDR2 is FQNEAQ. With V trimmed by 5 bases and J by 7 bases, 5 bases remained unmatched. The CDR3 spans 14 residues.

The chain uses TRBV11-3 and TRBJ2-1; D may be TRBD1 (6 bases). V was cut by 1 base and J by 3 bases, with 10 bases left in between. The CDR3 loop spans 15 amino acids. Germline V lookup: CDR1 SGHNT, CDR2 YENEEA. CDR3 in amino acids: CASSLGGQSYNEQFF. CDR3 nucleotides: TGTGCCAGCAGCTTAGGGGGGCAGAGCTACAATGAGCAGTTCTTC.

The rearrangement links TRBV25-1 to TRBJ1-2; maybe TRBD1 (5 bases). Germline V CDR1 and CDR2: MGHDK, SYGVNS. The CDR3 runs 16 residues. V was trimmed by 1 base and J by 4 bases, leaving 16 bases between them. CDR3 nucleotides: TGTGCCAGCAGTGAATTAGATCCAGGGCCCTTCTATGGCTACACCTTC. As protein: CASSELDPGPFYGYTF.

This clone was picked up a small number of times. The chain links TRBV5-4 to TRBJ2-1; D is uncertain. CDR1 SGHNT and CDR2 YYREEE come from the germline V gene (reference sequence). The V and J ends lost 0 bases and 5 bases respectively, with 9 bases between them. This CDR3 comprises 14 residues. The CDR3 DNA reads TGTGCCAGCAGCTTGGTCGCAGGAGACAATGAGCAGTTCTTC. It is translated as CASSLVAGDNEQFF.

V and J are TRBV5-1 and TRBJ2-5; a possible D gene is TRBD2 (6 bases). V lost 4 bases, J lost 2 bases, and 18 bases lay in between. The CDR3 runs 16 residues. Germline V lookup: CDR1 SGHRS, CDR2 YFSETQ. CDR3 sequence reads: CASSDDWGVGQETQYF. The CDR3 coding sequence is TGCGCCAGCAGCGACGATTGGGGGGTCGGGCAAGAGACCCAGTACTTC. Filled out from reference TRBV5-1 and TRBJ2-5, the complete variable domain reads KAGVTQTPRYLIKTRGQQVTLSCSPISGHRSVSWYQQTPGQGLQFLFEYFSETQRNKGNFPGRFSGRQFSNSRSEMNVSTLELGDSALYLCASSDDWGVGQETQYFGPGTRLLVL.

The V gene is TRBV5-1, the J gene TRBJ2-2, with a tentative D call TRBD2 (6 bases). The V and J ends lost 0 bases and 7 bases respectively, with 13 bases between them. This CDR3 has 15 amino acids. Germline lookup yields CDR1 SGHRS and CDR2 YFSETQ. CDR3 nucleotides: TGCGCCAGCAGCTTGGACGGGAGAACGGTCGGGGAGCTGTTTTTT. Amino acids: CASSLDGRTVGELFF.

This chain uses TRBV6-6 with TRBJ1-1; 7 positions match TRBD1. CDR3 length equals 15 residues. Unmatched junction bases numbered 7, after V lost 4 bases and J lost 2 bases. Germline CDR1 reads MNHNY; CDR2 reads SVGAGI (reference sequence). The CDR3 here is CASSSGQAGNTEAFF. For the CDR3, the DNA is TGTGCCAGCAGTTCCGGACAGGCAGGTAACACTGAAGCTTTCTTT.

The V and J genes are TRBV2 and TRBJ1-5, with a weak D call TRBD1 (6 bases). This CDR3 comprises 15 residues. V was clipped by 8 bases and J by 6 bases, with 20 bases between them. The germline gives CDR1 SNHLY, CDR2 FYNNEI. CDR3 sequence (DNA): TGTGCCAGCGGGGAGGCTAGGGGGGCGACTCAGCCCCAGCATTTT. It specifies CASGEARGATQPQHF.

Details on this clone: At one boundary the junction diverges from the germline segment, which might be a read error. The V gene is TRBV7-2, the J gene TRBJ2-5, with 10 nucleotides matching TRBD2. The CDR3 totals 14 residues. Germline V gene sequence: CDR1 SGHTA, CDR2 FQGNSA. The CDR3 region is CASSQTSGKETQYF. The DNA of the CDR3 is TGCGCCAGCAGCCAAACTAGCGGGAAGGAGACCCAGTACTTC.

This clone has a single count. This sequence joins TRBV5-6 and TRBJ2-2; 7 bases line up with TRBD1. V was pared by 5 bases and J by 0 bases, with 7 bases of the junction left unmatched. The CDR3 totals 16 residues. Germline loops: CDR1 SGHDT, CDR2 YYEEEE. The CDR3 sequence is CASRGPGTANTGELFF. In DNA, the CDR3 is TGTGCCAGCAGAGGACCCGGGACAGCGAACACCGGGGAGCTGTTTTTT.

The rearrangement uses TRBV11-1 and TRBJ1-2; 7 bases agree with TRBD1. V was pared by 5 bases and J by 5 bases, with 5 bases of the junction left unmatched. CDR3 length equals 13 residues. Germline loops: CDR1 SGHAT, CDR2 FQDESV (reference sequence). CDR3 loop: CASSRDRDYGYTF. The CDR3 bases are TGTGCCAGCAGCCGCGACAGGGATTATGGCTACACCTTC.

The chain carries TRBV18 and TRBJ2-6; 7 nucleotides line up with TRBD1. Losses at the gene ends were 2 bases for V and 2 bases for J; bases not matched to a gene: 3. Germline CDR1 and CDR2: KGHSH and LQKENI. This CDR3 spans 16 amino acids. Written as DNA, the CDR3 is TGTGCCAGCTCACCAGAAACAGGGGCTGGGGCCAACGTCCTGACTTTC. Amino acid sequence: CASSPETGAGANVLTF.

The gene calls are TRBV5-1 and TRBJ2-7; 15 nucleotides align to TRBD2. This CDR3 has 20 amino acids. Looked up from germline, CDR1 is SGHRS and CDR2 is YFSETQ. The ends lost 0 bases at V and 0 bases at J; junction bases unmatched: 10. CDR3 in amino acids: CASSLVRGTSGRTISYEQYF. The CDR3 DNA follows: TGCGCCAGCAGCTTGGTCCGCGGGACTAGCGGGAGGACCATCTCCTACGAGCAGTACTTC.

The CDR3 DNA follows: TGTGCCAGCAGCCTCCAACTAGCGGGGGGGACCCAGTACTTC. Amino acids: CASSLQLAGGTQYF. The chain has TRBV7-8 and TRBJ2-5; 12 positions agree with TRBD2. There are 14 residues in the CDR3. V was clipped by 5 bases and J by 7 bases; unmatched bases: 5. Germline assignment: CDR1 SGHVS and CDR2 FQNEAQ.

The rearrangement links TRBV28 to TRBJ2-1, with 11 bases aligning to TRBD2. The germline CDR1 and CDR2 sequences are MDHEN and SYDVKM. The ends lost 7 bases at V and 12 bases at J; junction bases unmatched: 14. The CDR3 consists of 15 residues. The CDR3 spells CASTPGLAAPVGQFF. In DNA, the CDR3 is TGTGCCAGCACACCGGGACTAGCGGCTCCAGTGGGGCAGTTCTTC.